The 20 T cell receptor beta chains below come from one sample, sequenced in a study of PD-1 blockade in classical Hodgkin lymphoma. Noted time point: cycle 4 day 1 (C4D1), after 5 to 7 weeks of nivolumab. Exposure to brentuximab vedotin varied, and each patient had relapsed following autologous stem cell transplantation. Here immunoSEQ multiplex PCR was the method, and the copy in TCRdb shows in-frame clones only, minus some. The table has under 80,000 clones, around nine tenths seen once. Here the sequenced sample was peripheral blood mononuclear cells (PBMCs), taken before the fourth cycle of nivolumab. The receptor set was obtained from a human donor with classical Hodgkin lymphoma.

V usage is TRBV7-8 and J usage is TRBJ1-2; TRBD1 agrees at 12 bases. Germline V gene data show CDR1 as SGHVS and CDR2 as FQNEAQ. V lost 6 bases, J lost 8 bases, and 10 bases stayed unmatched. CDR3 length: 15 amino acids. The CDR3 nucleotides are TGTGCCAGCAGATCCCCGGGACAGGGGGCGCCCGGCTACACCTTC. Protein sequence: CASRSPGQGAPGYTF.

The CDR3 spells CASSATGMSAEAFF. For the CDR3, the DNA is TGTGCCAGTAGTGCGACAGGGATGTCCGCTGAAGCTTTCTTT. V is TRBV19 and J is TRBJ1-1; 7 nucleotides align to TRBD1. The CDR3 totals 14 residues. The germline gives CDR1 LNHDA, CDR2 SQIVND (reference sequence). Trimming took 5 bases from V and 6 from J; bases not matched to a gene: 9. Combining the CDR3 with reference TRBV19 and TRBJ1-1 gives the whole variable domain DGGITQSPKYLFRKEGQNVTLSCEQNLNHDAMYWYRQDPGQGLRLIYYSQIVNDFQKGDIAEGYSVSREKKESFPLTVTSAQKNPTAFYLCASSATGMSAEAFFGQGTRLTVV.

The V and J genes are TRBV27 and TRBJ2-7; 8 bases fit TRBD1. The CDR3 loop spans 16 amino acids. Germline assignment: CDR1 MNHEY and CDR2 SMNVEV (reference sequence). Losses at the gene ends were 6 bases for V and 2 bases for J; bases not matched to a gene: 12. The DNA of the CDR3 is TGTGCCAGCAGCCCGTGGGGGACCAGGGGGCCCTACGAGCAGTACTTC. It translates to CASSPWGTRGPYEQYF.

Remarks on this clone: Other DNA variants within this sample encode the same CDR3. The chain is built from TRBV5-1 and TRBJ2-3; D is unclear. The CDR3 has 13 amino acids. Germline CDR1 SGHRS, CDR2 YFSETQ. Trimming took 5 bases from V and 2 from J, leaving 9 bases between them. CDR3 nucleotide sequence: TGCGCCAGCAGAGAAAGCTACACAGATACGCAGTATTTT. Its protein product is CASRESYTDTQYF.

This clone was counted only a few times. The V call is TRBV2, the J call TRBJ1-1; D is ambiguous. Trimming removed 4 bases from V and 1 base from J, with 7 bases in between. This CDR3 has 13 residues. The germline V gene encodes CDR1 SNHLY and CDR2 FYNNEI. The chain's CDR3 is CASSVGENTEAFF. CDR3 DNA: TGTGCCAGCAGTGTGGGAGAGAACACTGAAGCTTTCTTT.

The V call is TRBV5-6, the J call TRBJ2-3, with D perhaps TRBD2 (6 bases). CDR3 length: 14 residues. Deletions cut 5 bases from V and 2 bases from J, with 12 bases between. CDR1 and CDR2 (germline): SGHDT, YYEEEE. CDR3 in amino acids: CASSYSGLTDTQYF. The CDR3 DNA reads TGTGCCAGCAGTTATAGCGGCCTCACAGATACGCAGTATTTT.

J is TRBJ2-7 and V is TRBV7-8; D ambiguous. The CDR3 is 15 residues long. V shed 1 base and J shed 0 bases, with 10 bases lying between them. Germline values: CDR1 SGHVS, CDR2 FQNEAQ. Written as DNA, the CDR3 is TGTGCCAGCAGCTTAGGGCCAGGCCACTCCTACGAGCAGTACTTC. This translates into CASSLGPGHSYEQYF.

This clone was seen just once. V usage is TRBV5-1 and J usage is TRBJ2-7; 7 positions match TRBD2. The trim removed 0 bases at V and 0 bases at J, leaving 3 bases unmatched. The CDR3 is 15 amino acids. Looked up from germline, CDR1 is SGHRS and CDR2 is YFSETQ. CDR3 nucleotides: TGCGCCAGCAGCTTGGGTCCGGGGGGCTCCTACGAGCAGTACTTC. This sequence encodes CASSLGPGGSYEQYF.

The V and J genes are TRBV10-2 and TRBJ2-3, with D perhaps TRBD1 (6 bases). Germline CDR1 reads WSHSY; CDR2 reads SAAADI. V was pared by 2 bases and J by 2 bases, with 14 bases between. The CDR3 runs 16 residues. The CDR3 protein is CASSEGAGDNTDTQYF. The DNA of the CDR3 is TGCGCCAGCAGTGAGGGCGCAGGGGACAACACAGATACGCAGTATTTT.

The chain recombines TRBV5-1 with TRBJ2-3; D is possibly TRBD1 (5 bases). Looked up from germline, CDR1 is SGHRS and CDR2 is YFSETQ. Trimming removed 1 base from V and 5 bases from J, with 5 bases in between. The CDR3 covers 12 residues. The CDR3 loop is CASSLQGDTQYF. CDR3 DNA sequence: TGCGCCAGCAGCTTGCAGGGAGATACGCAGTATTTT.

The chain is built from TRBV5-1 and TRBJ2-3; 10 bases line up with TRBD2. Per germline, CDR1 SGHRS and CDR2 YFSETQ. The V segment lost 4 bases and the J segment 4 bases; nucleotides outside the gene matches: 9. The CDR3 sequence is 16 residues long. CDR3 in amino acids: CASSAFLAGDADTQYF. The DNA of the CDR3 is TGCGCCAGCAGCGCCTTCCTAGCGGGGGATGCAGATACGCAGTATTTT.

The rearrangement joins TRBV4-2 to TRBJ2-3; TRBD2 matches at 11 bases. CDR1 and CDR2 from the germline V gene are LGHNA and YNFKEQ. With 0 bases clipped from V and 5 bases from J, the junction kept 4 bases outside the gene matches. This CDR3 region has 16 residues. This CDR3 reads CASSQDVGLAVDTQYF. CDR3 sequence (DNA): TGTGCCAGCAGCCAAGATGTGGGACTAGCGGTAGATACGCAGTATTTT.

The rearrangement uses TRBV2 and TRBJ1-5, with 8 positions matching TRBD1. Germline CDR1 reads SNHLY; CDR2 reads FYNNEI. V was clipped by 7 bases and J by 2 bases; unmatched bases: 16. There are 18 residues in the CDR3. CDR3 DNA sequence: TGTGCCAGCAAGGGGACTAAAGCAGGGGGCTATGGCAATCAGCCCCAGCATTTT. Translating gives CASKGTKAGGYGNQPQHF. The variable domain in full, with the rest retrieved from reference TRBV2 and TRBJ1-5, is EPEVTQTPSHQVTQMGQEVILRCVPISNHLYFYWYRQILGQKVEFLVSFYNNEISEKSEIFDDQFSVERPDGSNFTLKIRSTKLEDSAMYFCASKGTKAGGYGNQPQHFGDGTRLSIL.

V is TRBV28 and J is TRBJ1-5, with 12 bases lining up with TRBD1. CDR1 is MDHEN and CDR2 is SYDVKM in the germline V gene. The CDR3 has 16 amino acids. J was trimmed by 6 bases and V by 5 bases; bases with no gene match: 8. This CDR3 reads CASSLQGQGAVQPQHF. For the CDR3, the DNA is TGTGCCAGCAGTCTCCAGGGACAGGGGGCTGTTCAGCCCCAGCATTTT.

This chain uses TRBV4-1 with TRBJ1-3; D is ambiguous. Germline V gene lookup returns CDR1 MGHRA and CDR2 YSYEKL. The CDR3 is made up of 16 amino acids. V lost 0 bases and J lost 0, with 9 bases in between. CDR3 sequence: CASSQDLAGSGNTIYF. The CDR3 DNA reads TGCGCCAGCAGCCAAGATCTTGCAGGCTCTGGAAACACCATATATTTT.

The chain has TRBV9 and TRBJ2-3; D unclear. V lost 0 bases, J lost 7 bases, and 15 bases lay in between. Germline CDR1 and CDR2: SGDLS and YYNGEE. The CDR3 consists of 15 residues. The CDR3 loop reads CASSVDLGTSYTQYF. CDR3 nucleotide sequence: TGTGCCAGCAGCGTAGACTTGGGCACGAGTTATACGCAGTATTTT.

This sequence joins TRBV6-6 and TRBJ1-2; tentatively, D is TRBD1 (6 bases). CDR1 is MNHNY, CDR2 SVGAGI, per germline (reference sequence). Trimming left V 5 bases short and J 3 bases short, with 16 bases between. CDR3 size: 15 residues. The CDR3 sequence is CASSGRTGTYYGYTF. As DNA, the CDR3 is TGTGCCAGCAGTGGTCGTACCGGGACATACTATGGCTACACCTTC.

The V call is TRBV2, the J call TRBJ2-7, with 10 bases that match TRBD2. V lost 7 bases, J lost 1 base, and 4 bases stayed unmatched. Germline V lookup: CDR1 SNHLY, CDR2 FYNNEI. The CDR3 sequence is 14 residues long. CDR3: CASKGSGGSYEQYF. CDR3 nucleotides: TGTGCCAGCAAAGGTAGCGGGGGGTCCTACGAGCAGTACTTC.

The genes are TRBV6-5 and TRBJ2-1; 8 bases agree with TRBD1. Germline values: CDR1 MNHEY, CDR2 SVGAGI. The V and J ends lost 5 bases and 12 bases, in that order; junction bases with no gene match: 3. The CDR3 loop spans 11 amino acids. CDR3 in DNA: TGTGCCAGCAGTCCAGGGACAGGGCAGTTCTTC. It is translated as CASSPGTGQFF.

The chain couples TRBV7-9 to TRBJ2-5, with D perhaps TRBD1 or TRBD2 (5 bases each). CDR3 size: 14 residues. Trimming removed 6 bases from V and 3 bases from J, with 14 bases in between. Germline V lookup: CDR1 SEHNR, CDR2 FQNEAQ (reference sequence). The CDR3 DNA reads TGTGCCAGCAGAACCCGGGGCCCGGAAGAGACCCAGTACTTC. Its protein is CASRTRGPEETQYF.